A single sample is the source of the 8 T cell receptor beta chains below, sequenced in a study of T cells in Graves' hyperthyroidism and ophthalmopathy. TCR beta CDR3 sequences were amplified from RNA transcripts. A first-round RT-PCR of the TCR CDR3 used the HTBI primer set. TCRdb re-called the multiplex PCR reads through MiXCR, storing one row per CDR3 protein. The table records fewer than 900,000 distinct CDR3 sequences, less than 20% of them present only once. Sequencing was done on a sample of blood. These receptor sequences come from a young man with Graves' hyperthyroidism.

This clonotype came up many times. The chain is built from TRBV30 and TRBJ2-7; D perhaps matches TRBD2 (5 bases). Germline V CDR1 and CDR2: GTSNPN, SVGIG (reference sequence). V lost 1 base to trimming and J lost 4 bases, with 14 bases between them. CDR3 length equals 14 residues. DNA of the CDR3: TGTGCCTGGAGTGGAGGGCTACGCGGGTACGAGCAGTACTTC. Its translation: CAWSGGLRGYEQYF.

The sample holds a few counts of this clonotype. The chain carries TRBV7-2 and TRBJ2-3; D uncertain. Germline V gene sequence: CDR1 SGHTA, CDR2 FQGNSA. This CDR3 is 13 amino acids long. V gave up 1 base and J gave up 10 bases, with 12 bases separating them. For the CDR3, the DNA is TGTGCCAGCAGCTTAGGCGGCCATCGACCGCAGTATTTT. Translated, it gives CASSLGGHRPQYF.

This clonotype was counted many times. The J gene is TRBJ1-5, the V gene TRBV6-6; D gene ambiguous. The germline V gene encodes CDR1 MNHNY and CDR2 SVGAGI (reference sequence). This CDR3 comprises 14 residues. The V end was cut by 1 base, the J end by 7 bases, with 11 bases between. In DNA form, the CDR3 reads TGTGCCAGCAGTTACTATCGGGGAGCGCAGCCCCAGCATTTT. Translated, it gives CASSYYRGAQPQHF.

The chain couples TRBV7-9 to TRBJ2-7; TRBD1 agrees at 12 bases. Germline V gene sequence: CDR1 SEHNR, CDR2 FQNEAQ (reference sequence). After removal of 2 bases from V and 2 bases from J, the junction contained 19 bases not matched to a gene. The CDR3 loop spans 21 amino acids. The CDR3 sequence is CASSLPTKGRGGQGATYEQYF. The CDR3 region has the DNA TGTGCCAGCAGCTTACCCACTAAGGGCAGAGGGGGACAGGGGGCAACCTACGAGCAGTACTTC.

This clonotype was detected a few times. The chain is built from TRBV6-2 or TRBV6-3 and TRBJ2-1; 10 positions agree with TRBD2. Unmatched junction bases numbered 13, after V lost 8 bases and J lost 0 bases. Germline V gene sequence: CDR1 MNHEY, CDR2 SVGEGT. The length of the CDR3 is 18 residues. CDR3 DNA: TGTGCCAGCTCAGTCCCGGGACTAGCGTCGAGCTCCTACAATGAGCAGTTCTTC. Residues: CASSVPGLASSSYNEQFF.

Note on this clonotype: This CDR3 fails to terminate in the conserved phenylalanine or tryptophan, so it likely reflects a read error. The genes are TRBV20-1 and TRBJ1-3; D gene uncertain. The CDR3 is made up of 15 amino acids. Germline V gene data show CDR1 as DFQATT and CDR2 as SNEGSKA (reference sequence). Trimming took 3 bases from V and 0 from J, leaving 12 bases between them. CDR3 DNA sequence: TGCAGTGCTAGTGCGTGGGCGAACTCTGGAAACACCATATATTCT. Its translation is CSASAWANSGNTIYS.

The chain uses TRBV7-9 and TRBJ1-5; D possibly corresponds to TRBD1 (6 bases). Trimming took 4 bases from V and 7 from J, leaving 14 bases between them. The CDR3 runs 14 residues. Germline V gene lookup returns CDR1 SEHNR and CDR2 FQNEAQ (reference sequence). Written as DNA, the CDR3 is TGTGCCAGCAGCTCAACAGGGACTGGGCAGCCCCAGCATTTT. Its protein is CASSSTGTGQPQHF.

This clonotype has more than one count but fewer than ten. The chain employs TRBV7-9 and TRBJ2-1; 9 bases fit TRBD2. CDR1 is SEHNR, CDR2 FQNEAQ, per germline (reference sequence). The length of the CDR3 is 15 residues. The V gene end was trimmed by 1 base and the J gene end by 4 bases; junction bases not matched to a gene: 2. Here the CDR3 reads CASSLVREGYNEQFF. In DNA form, the CDR3 reads TGTGCCAGCAGCTTAGTGCGGGAGGGATACAATGAGCAGTTCTTC.